This T cell receptor beta chain stems from a study of regulatory T cells in long-lasting Graves disease. About the research overall: It was over 5 years of antithyroid drugs, with positive TSH receptor antibodies, that meant persistent Graves' disease.

This clonotype has a count of ten or more. Time point noted: persistent/refractory GD, antithyroid drugs over 5 years with positive TRAb. From RNA extracted from PBMCs, the TCR library was made. From each patient, approximately 9 milliliters of peripheral blood was drawn and collected into an EDTA anticoagulant tube. Germline V gene sequence: CDR1 SGHAT, CDR2 FQDESV (reference sequence). The CDR3 is 14 amino acids. V lost 1 base and J lost 6, with 12 bases in between. Arm-PCR of CDR3 regions and iRepertoire HTBI primers were the basis on which TCR beta libraries were built. Using its own MiXCR run on the multiplex PCR reads, TCRdb lists one record per CDR3 protein. The table records 350,000 to 450,000 distinct CDR3 sequences, less than 25% of them present only once.

The rearrangement uses TRBV11-1 and TRBJ1-1; D remains unclear. This sequence was found in a female donor with Graves disease. Sequencing was performed on peripheral blood mononuclear cells (PBMCs), taken when the disease was refractory, from a patient treated with antithyroid drugs. The CDR3 loop reads CASSLDLGASEAFF. DNA for the CDR3: TGTGCCAGCAGCTTAGATTTGGGAGCCTCTGAAGCTTTCTTT.